The following is a T cell receptor beta chain sequence with its context. These data come from a study of blood T cells in healthy people across ages. It was with a sample-barcoded 5' primer and a J-beta primer mix that a second PCR of roughly 7 to 12 cycles was run. TCRdb ran MiXCR on the 5' RACE reads and lists one entry per CDR3 protein. The repertoire holds 1.6 million or so distinct CDR3 sequences, 30% to 40% seen once, with about 11% in the top ten. The receptor's source is a woman aged 25 to 39 in good health. The sequenced material came from blood.

The CDR3 bases are TGCGCCAGCAGCTTCTCAGAGATTTGGGACAGGGGTGAAAAACTGTTTTTT. Its protein is CASSFSEIWDRGEKLFF. V and J are TRBV5-1 and TRBJ1-4, with 10 nucleotides matching TRBD1. The V segment lost 2 bases and the J segment 7 bases; nucleotides outside the gene matches: 11. CDR1 SGHRS and CDR2 YFSETQ come from the germline V gene. The CDR3 has 17 amino acids. The complete variable domain, with remaining parts taken from reference TRBV5-1 and TRBJ1-4, reads KAGVTQTPRYLIKTRGQQVTLSCSPISGHRSVSWYQQTPGQGLQFLFEYFSETQRNKGNFPGRFSGRQFSNSRSEMNVSTLELGDSALYLCASSFSEIWDRGEKLFFGSGTQLSVL.